What follows are 21 T cell receptor beta chains derived from one specimen sequenced in a study of vaccination and CD4 T cells after COVID-19. Cultured CD4+ T cell DNA underwent sequencing with the Oncomine TCR Beta short-read assay. Each CDR3 protein is one row after TCRdb ran MiXCR on the PCR reads. The sample has some 10,000 distinct CDR3 sequences, around 59% seen once. No antigens are known for them. Treatment given: roughly 10-day PBMC culture with coronavirus spike peptide pools or control peptides (ViraFEST assay). Material: CD4+ T cells from blood, cultured in vitro. The receptors derive from a human donor who had recovered from COVID-19.

The V call is TRBV7-2, the J call TRBJ1-2, with D unclear. Germline lookup yields CDR1 SGHTA and CDR2 FQGNSA. The ends were cut back, 2 bases at V and 4 bases at J, with 8 bases in the middle. The CDR3 loop spans 13 amino acids. The CDR3 protein is CASSLSQRYGYTF. CDR3 nucleotide sequence: TGTGCCAGCAGCTTAAGCCAGCGCTATGGCTACACCTTC.

In this sample, this clonotype turned up a few times. This chain joins TRBV7-2 and TRBJ2-5; 7 bases fit TRBD1. The junction had 3 bases not matched to a gene; V was cut back by 1 base and J by 4 bases. This CDR3 has 14 amino acids. Germline lookup yields CDR1 SGHTA and CDR2 FQGNSA. In DNA, the CDR3 is TGTGCCAGCAGCTTAGGTTCAGGGGGAGAGACCCAGTACTTC. Protein: CASSLGSGGETQYF.

The chain joins TRBV2 to TRBJ2-7, with 11 bases identical to TRBD1. Germline V lookup: CDR1 SNHLY, CDR2 FYNNEI. V gave up 10 bases and J gave up 2 bases; unmatched junction bases: 19. The CDR3 length is 18 residues. The CDR3 sequence: CAIAAFLLGQGDTYEQYF. Here the CDR3 DNA reads TGTGCCATCGCTGCTTTCCTGTTGGGACAGGGGGACACCTACGAGCAGTACTTC.

This rearrangement joins TRBV7-2 to TRBJ1-1; 10 nucleotides align to TRBD1. V lost 4 bases and J lost 2; bases outside the gene matches: 4. This CDR3 region has 15 residues. CDR1 SGHTA and CDR2 FQGNSA come from the germline V gene. CDR3 loop: CASSYGQGGNTEAFF. As DNA, the CDR3 is TGTGCCAGCAGCTACGGACAGGGGGGAAACACTGAAGCTTTCTTT.

V gene TRBV7-6 combines with J gene TRBJ1-1; TRBD1 might be the D (6 bases). Per the germline V gene, CDR1 is SGHVS and CDR2 is FNYEAQ. Trimming left V 2 bases short and J 4 bases short, with 8 bases between. The CDR3 is 13 amino acids. Here the CDR3 DNA reads TGTGCCAGCAGCTTAAGAGGGGGCACTGAAGCTTTCTTT. Residues: CASSLRGGTEAFF. Using reference TRBV7-6 and TRBJ1-1 for the parts outside the CDR3, the full variable domain is GAGVSQSPRYKVTKRGQDVALRCDPISGHVSLYWYRQALGQGPEFLTYFNYEAQQDKSGLPNDRFSAERPEGSISTLTIQRTEQRDSAMYRCASSLRGGTEAFFGQGTRLTVV.

The rearrangement uses TRBV7-3 and TRBJ1-6; maybe TRBD1 (5 bases). Per the germline V gene, CDR1 is SGHTA and CDR2 is FQGTGA. This CDR3 is built from 14 residues. The V end lost 3 bases, the J end lost 10 bases, and 13 bases lay between the germline ends. The CDR3 here is CASSLQGAGSPLHF. CDR3 bases: TGTGCCAGCAGCTTGCAAGGGGCAGGATCACCCCTCCACTTT.

This rearrangement joins TRBV2 to TRBJ1-5; no definite D call. Trimming shortened V by 3 bases and J by 7 bases, and 16 bases separated the two germline ends. The CDR3 sequence is 15 residues long. Germline-derived CDR1 and CDR2 are SNHLY and FYNNEI. The CDR3 bases are TGTGCCAGCAGTGATGTGGCTGGGGTTGGGCAGCCCCAGCATTTT. Its protein product is CASSDVAGVGQPQHF.

This chain uses TRBV19 with TRBJ1-1; D is unclear. The CDR3 is made up of 16 amino acids. The germline CDR1 and CDR2 sequences are LNHDA and SQIVND (reference sequence). Trimming took off 5 bases at V and 4 bases at J, with 20 bases between the two ends. DNA for the CDR3: TGTGCCAGTAGTGTCGGGTATCGTGCAGGCGGCACTGAAGCTTTCTTT. Its translation is CASSVGYRAGGTEAFF.

This chain joins TRBV7-3 and TRBJ1-1; tentatively, D is TRBD1 (5 bases). Trimming removed 5 bases at V and 5 bases at J, with 12 bases between. Germline V gene sequence: CDR1 SGHTA, CDR2 FQGTGA. This CDR3 comprises 13 residues. The CDR3 loop is CASSRDLGTEAFF. Written as DNA, the CDR3 is TGTGCCAGCAGCAGGGACCTAGGAACTGAAGCTTTCTTT.

The gene calls are TRBV19 and TRBJ2-1; 7 positions match TRBD1. With V trimmed by 6 bases and J by 6 bases, 5 bases remained unmatched. The CDR3 sequence is 13 residues long. Germline assignment: CDR1 LNHDA and CDR2 SQIVND (reference sequence). DNA for the CDR3: TGTGCCAGTAGAAAACAGGGGCTCAATGAGCAGTTCTTC. It codes for CASRKQGLNEQFF.

Concerning this clonotype: The junction shows a germline mismatch at one end, possibly a read error. The rearrangement uses TRBV20-1 and TRBJ1-1; D is perhaps TRBD1 (5 bases). Germline V gives CDR1 DFQATT, CDR2 SNEGSKA (reference sequence). CDR3 size: 11 residues. In DNA form, the CDR3 reads TGCAGTGCTGGAGAGGGGCGAGAAGCTTTCTTT. It translates to CSAGEGREAFF.

The chain uses TRBV20-1 and TRBJ1-1; D is perhaps TRBD1 (6 bases). The CDR3 totals 13 residues. CDR1 DFQATT and CDR2 SNEGSKA come from the germline V gene (reference sequence). V lost 5 bases and J 2 bases, leaving 12 bases between the germline ends. CDR3 bases: TGCAGTGCTCAGGGGACACTTAACACTGAAGCTTTCTTT. Encoded protein: CSAQGTLNTEAFF.

This clonotype was recorded a few times. The V call is TRBV25-1, the J call TRBJ1-5, with D possibly TRBD1 on 6 matching bases. The V gene lost 6 bases and the J gene lost 2 bases, with 14 bases spanning the gap. Germline V gene data show CDR1 as MGHDK and CDR2 as SYGVNS. This CDR3 comprises 15 residues. CDR3 coding DNA: TGTGCCAGCAGGGGGCAGGGGATCGGCAATCAGCCCCAGCATTTT. Translating gives CASRGQGIGNQPQHF.

The V call is TRBV21-1, the J call TRBJ2-7; the listed D gene, TRBD1, was not tested against the DNA. TRBV21-1 is a recognized pseudogene. The CDR3 length is 14 residues. The CDR3 here is CASSITQGVYEQYF. In nucleotides, the CDR3 is TGTGCCAGCAGCATTACGCAGGGGGTCTACGAGCAGTACTTC.

The V call is TRBV18, the J call TRBJ2-2; D unclear. V gave up 1 base and J gave up 6 bases, with 18 bases separating them. The CDR3 loop spans 17 amino acids. Germline CDR1 is KGHSH and CDR2 is LQKENI. The CDR3 is CASSPRSGPGSAGELFF. The CDR3 bases are TGTGCCAGCTCACCACGGTCGGGTCCTGGATCGGCCGGGGAGCTGTTTTTT. Full variable domain (rest looked up from reference TRBV18 and TRBJ2-2): NAGVMQNPRHLVRRRGQEARLRCSPMKGHSHVYWYRQLPEEGLKFMVYLQKENIIDESGMPKERFSAEFPKEGPSILRIQQVVRGDSAAYFCASSPRSGPGSAGELFFGEGSRLTVL.

By sample fraction, this clonotype is large. V and J are TRBV24-1 and TRBJ2-3, with 8 bases that match TRBD1. The junction had 12 bases not matched to a gene; V was cut back by 4 bases and J by 1 base. The CDR3 has 18 amino acids. Germline lookup yields CDR1 KGHDR and CDR2 SFDVKD. The DNA for the CDR3 is TGTGCCACCAGTGACCCCACTTTCGACAGGGGAGGCACAGATACGCAGTATTTT. The encoded protein is CATSDPTFDRGGTDTQYF.

Comment on this clonotype: The junction and the germline gene differ at one end; a read error may be behind it. V and J are TRBV5-4 and TRBJ1-1; 10 nucleotides align to TRBD1. The CDR3 runs 15 residues. The germline V gene encodes CDR1 SGHNT and CDR2 YYREEE (reference sequence). CDR3 in amino acids: CASSVPGQGNPEAFF. As DNA, the CDR3 is TGTGCCAGCAGCGTTCCGGGACAGGGGAACCCTGAAGCTTTCTTT.

The CDR3 protein is CAWSVRTGAHFGYGYTF. CDR3 nucleotides: TGTGCCTGGAGTGTACGAACAGGGGCCCATTTCGGCTATGGCTACACCTTC. J is TRBJ1-2 and V is TRBV30, with 7 bases matching TRBD1. The CDR3 length is 17 residues. Looked up from germline, CDR1 is GTSNPN and CDR2 is SVGIG (reference sequence). The J segment lost 4 bases and the V segment lost 0 bases, leaving 14 bases of the junction unmatched.

This sequence joins TRBV5-3 and TRBJ1-2; perhaps TRBD1 as D (5 bases). TRBV5-3 is flagged as an ORF with uncertain function. There are 12 residues in the CDR3. Trimming cost V 8 bases and J 4 bases, with 12 bases left between them. CDR3 amino acids: CASSPGTYGYTF. Here the CDR3 DNA reads TGTGCCAGCAGCCCCGGGACCTATGGCTACACCTTC.

This clonotype occurred a few times. This chain joins TRBV6-1 and TRBJ2-7, with unresolved D. Germline assignment: CDR1 MNHNS and CDR2 SASEGT. Trimming pared 1 base from V and 7 bases from J, leaving 5 bases between. The CDR3 sequence is 11 residues long. CDR3 residues: CASSEEGEQYF. Here the CDR3 DNA reads TGTGCCAGCAGTGAAGAGGGTGAGCAGTACTTC.

This chain connects TRBV30 to TRBJ1-1; D may be TRBD1 (5 bases). The V gene lost 5 bases and the J gene lost 1 base, with 17 bases spanning the gap. This CDR3 contains 15 residues. The germline CDR1 and CDR2 sequences are GTSNPN and SVGIG (reference sequence). CDR3 sequence (DNA): TGTGCCTGGGGGACCCGTGTCGGACGGAACACTGAAGCTTTCTTT. The encoded protein is CAWGTRVGRNTEAFF.